Listed below are T cell receptor beta chains from one sample, sequenced in a study of T cells in localized non-small cell lung cancer. Generated by immunoSEQ multiplex PCR, the TCRdb table keeps only in-frame clones and is missing some. Of tens of thousands of clones in the sample, approximately 77% were seen once. Sequenced here: peripheral blood, sampled before any cancer treatment. The receptors derive from a man between 40 and 70 years old with stage I squamous cell lung carcinoma. CDR3s include the opening cysteine and the closing phenylalanine or tryptophan. The order of the fields is D gene, J gene, clone size, V gene, CDR3 protein, CDR3 DNA. The D gene is left open where the match is weak. Clone size is not always given. Where it is, it says once, few, many or a class for expanded clones.

d_gene: TRBD1
j_gene: TRBJ2-2
abundance: once
v_gene: TRBV30
CDR3aa: CAWRGDRGPTGELFF
CDR3nt: TGTGCCTGGAGGGGGGACAGGGGGCCCACCGGGGAGCTGTTTTTT

d_gene: -
j_gene: TRBJ2-1
abundance: -
v_gene: TRBV5-1
CDR3aa: CASSLVGDDYNEQFF
CDR3nt: TGCGCCAGCAGCTTGGTAGGGGACGACTACAATGAGCAGTTCTTC

d_gene: -
j_gene: TRBJ2-7
abundance: -
v_gene: TRBV28
CDR3aa: CASSYRSPGEQYF
CDR3nt: TGTGCCAGCAGTTACAGGTCCCCGGGGGAGCAGTACTTC

d_gene: -
j_gene: TRBJ1-2
abundance: -
v_gene: TRBV7-9
CDR3aa: CASSLRGKTLLGYGYTF
CDR3nt: TGTGCCAGCAGCTTAAGGGGGAAAACTCTTCTCGGCTATGGCTACACCTTC

d_gene: -
j_gene: TRBJ1-5
abundance: few
v_gene: TRBV19
CDR3aa: CASSIIQFNQPQHF
CDR3nt: TGTGCCAGTAGTATCATCCAGTTCAATCAGCCCCAGCATTTT

d_gene: TRBD1
j_gene: TRBJ1-4
abundance: -
v_gene: TRBV15
CDR3aa: CATSRGDRAEKLFF
CDR3nt: TGTGCCACCAGCAGAGGGGACAGGGCTGAAAAACTGTTTTTT

d_gene: -
j_gene: TRBJ2-3
abundance: -
v_gene: TRBV5-5
CDR3aa: CASNREWGDTQYF
CDR3nt: TGTGCCAGCAACAGAGAGTGGGGGGATACGCAGTATTTT

d_gene: -
j_gene: TRBJ2-1
abundance: few
v_gene: TRBV4-2
CDR3aa: CASSQDSNEQFF
CDR3nt: TGTGCCAGCAGCCAAGATTCCAATGAGCAGTTCTTC

d_gene: -
j_gene: TRBJ1-2
abundance: -
v_gene: TRBV10-1
CDR3aa: CASSARPGSGYTF
CDR3nt: TGCGCCAGCAGTGCCCGACCCGGATCGGGCTACACCTTC

d_gene: -
j_gene: TRBJ1-4
abundance: -
v_gene: TRBV14
CDR3aa: CASSQDDKFGEKLFF
CDR3nt: TGTGCCAGCAGCCAAGATGATAAGTTCGGAGAAAAACTGTTTTTT

d_gene: -
j_gene: TRBJ1-5
abundance: -
v_gene: TRBV6-5
CDR3aa: CASSYSWYSNQPQHF
CDR3nt: TGTGCCAGCAGTTACTCTTGGTACAGCAATCAGCCCCAGCATTTT

d_gene: -
j_gene: TRBJ1-5
abundance: -
v_gene: TRBV9
CDR3aa: CASSVAPAGNQPQHF
CDR3nt: TGTGCCAGCAGCGTAGCGCCCGCGGGTAATCAGCCCCAGCATTTT

d_gene: -
j_gene: TRBJ2-7
abundance: -
v_gene: TRBV19
CDR3aa: CASSTRDGEQYF
CDR3nt: TGTGCCAGTAGTACCCGGGACGGCGAGCAGTACTTC

d_gene: -
j_gene: TRBJ2-7
abundance: -
v_gene: TRBV6-5
CDR3aa: CAISEYGGVYEQYF
CDR3nt: TGTGCCATCAGTGAGTACGGCGGGGTATACGAGCAGTACTTC

d_gene: TRBD1
j_gene: TRBJ1-1
abundance: few
v_gene: TRBV7-9
CDR3aa: CASSSLGQKMNTEAFF
CDR3nt: TGTGCCAGCAGCTCCTTGGGACAGAAAATGAACACTGAAGCTTTCTTT

d_gene: -
j_gene: TRBJ1-1
abundance: -
v_gene: TRBV4-3
CDR3aa: CASSQVVTVNTEAFF
CDR3nt: TGCGCCAGCAGCCAAGTTGTCACAGTGAACACTGAAGCTTTCTTT

d_gene: -
j_gene: TRBJ2-7
abundance: once
v_gene: TRBV7-2
CDR3aa: CASSLAGDRQYF
CDR3nt: TGTGCCAGCAGCTTAGCGGGGGACCGGCAGTACTTC

d_gene: TRBD1
j_gene: TRBJ1-2
abundance: -
v_gene: TRBV14
CDR3aa: CASSLTGGYGYTF
CDR3nt: TGTGCCAGCAGCCTTACAGGGGGCTACGGCTACACCTTC

d_gene: TRBD2
j_gene: TRBJ2-3
abundance: -
v_gene: TRBV28
CDR3aa: CASSRGGPSTDTQYF
CDR3nt: TGTGCCAGCAGCCGGGGGGGTCCTAGCACAGATACGCAGTATTTT

d_gene: -
j_gene: TRBJ2-3
abundance: -
v_gene: TRBV7-2
CDR3aa: CASSAGRGRYIDTQYF
CDR3nt: TGTGCCAGCAGCGCGGGTCGGGGGCGCTATATAGATACGCAGTATTTT

d_gene: TRBD1
j_gene: TRBJ1-1
abundance: -
v_gene: TRBV12-5
CDR3aa: CASGLVTLRGRRDTEAFF
CDR3nt: TGTGCTAGTGGTTTGGTCACGCTTAGGGGGCGAAGGGACACTGAAGCTTTCTTT

d_gene: -
j_gene: TRBJ1-4
abundance: few
v_gene: TRBV28
CDR3aa: CASSPPVEKLFF
CDR3nt: TGTGCCAGCAGTCCGCCGGTTGAAAAACTGTTTTTT

d_gene: TRBD1
j_gene: TRBJ1-1
abundance: -
v_gene: TRBV7-3
CDR3aa: CASSDRDRIQTEAFF
CDR3nt: TGTGCCAGCAGCGACAGGGACAGAATTCAAACTGAAGCTTTCTTT

d_gene: -
j_gene: TRBJ1-1
abundance: -
v_gene: TRBV5-4
CDR3aa: CASSRSDWLDTEAFF
CDR3nt: TGTGCCAGCAGCCGGTCAGATTGGTTGGACACTGAAGCTTTCTTT

d_gene: -
j_gene: TRBJ1-6
abundance: -
v_gene: TRBV6-1
CDR3aa: CASRVNSPLHF
CDR3nt: TGTGCCAGCAGGGTTAATTCACCCCTCCACTTT

d_gene: -
j_gene: TRBJ1-4
abundance: -
v_gene: TRBV9
CDR3aa: CASATSPNEKLFF
CDR3nt: TGTGCCAGCGCCACGAGCCCCAATGAAAAACTGTTTTTT

d_gene: -
j_gene: TRBJ1-4
abundance: once
v_gene: TRBV28
CDR3aa: CASSSGLGGEKLFF
CDR3nt: TGTGCCAGCAGTTCCGGCCTCGGGGGCGAAAAACTGTTTTTT

d_gene: TRBD1
j_gene: TRBJ2-1
abundance: -
v_gene: TRBV7-3
CDR3aa: CASSLPHGTGRNEQFF
CDR3nt: TGTGCCAGCAGCTTACCTCATGGGACAGGGAGAAATGAGCAGTTCTTC

d_gene: -
j_gene: TRBJ2-7
abundance: -
v_gene: TRBV5-1
CDR3aa: CASSIDRGGPNEQYF
CDR3nt: TGCGCCAGCAGCATAGACAGAGGGGGGCCCAACGAGCAGTACTTC

d_gene: -
j_gene: TRBJ2-7
abundance: -
v_gene: TRBV27
CDR3aa: CASSLSPREDRPYEQYF
CDR3nt: TGTGCCAGCAGTTTATCGCCCCGGGAGGACAGACCCTACGAGCAGTACTTC

d_gene: TRBD2
j_gene: TRBJ2-1
abundance: -
v_gene: TRBV5-1
CDR3aa: CASSPGSGGAHNEQFF
CDR3nt: TGCGCCAGCAGCCCTGGTAGCGGGGGGGCCCACAATGAGCAGTTCTTC

d_gene: -
j_gene: TRBJ2-7
abundance: -
v_gene: TRBV7-9
CDR3aa: CASSLAPRRYEQYF
CDR3nt: TGTGCCAGCAGCTTAGCGCCGCGCCGCTACGAGCAGTACTTC

d_gene: -
j_gene: TRBJ1-1
abundance: once
v_gene: TRBV5-1
CDR3aa: CASSPLGAPLNTEAFF
CDR3nt: TGCGCCAGCAGCCCACTTGGGGCGCCCCTGAACACTGAAGCTTTCTTT